This TCR beta chain derives from a study of regulatory T cells in long-lasting Graves disease. This CDR3 region has 14 residues. The V end was cut by 5 bases, the J end by 3 bases, with 14 bases between. Whole-study findings and limits: Patients with persistent disease shared around 2,700 public clonotypes, outpacing the approximately 920 shared by new patients.

This clonotype has ten or more counts. Its specificity is not known. Stated time point: persistent/refractory GD, antithyroid drugs over 5 years with positive TRAb. PBMC RNA was the source of the TCR library. Sequencing libraries for TCR beta were prepared with iRepertoire HTBI primers and Arm-PCR of CDR3 regions. One entry per CDR3 protein results from TCRdb running MiXCR on the multiplex PCR reads. The sample has hundreds of thousands of distinct CDR3 sequences, approximately 23% seen once. The chain is built from TRBV12-3 or TRBV12-4 and TRBJ2-7, with D possibly matching TRBD1 (6 bases). The receptor was derived from a female donor with Graves disease. This specimen consisted of peripheral blood mononuclear cells (PBMCs), obtained when the disease was refractory, from a patient treated with antithyroid drugs. As DNA, the CDR3 is TGTGCCAGCAGTGAGCAGGGGAGTCGCTACGAGCAGTACTTC. It is translated as CASSEQGSRYEQYF.